The present T cell receptor beta chain was sequenced within a study of blood T cells in healthy people across ages. The CDR3 extends over 14 amino acids. Trimming cost V 11 bases and J 1 base, with 15 bases left between them. CDR1 and CDR2 (germline): LNHDA, SQIVND (reference sequence). The table lists this clonotype with a count of one. No antigen is known for it. Notes on the study in general: With unsorted PBMCs, a conclusive comparison of naive versus antigen-experienced cells was not possible.

With a J-beta primer mix and a sample-barcoded 5' primer, a second PCR ran roughly 6 to 12 cycles. From the 5' RACE reads, TCRdb called clonotypes with MiXCR, one entry per CDR3 protein. The data show 1.5 million to 2 million distinct CDR3 sequences, over 25% seen once. At least 6 million PBMCs were isolated per sample. J is TRBJ1-5 and V is TRBV19; TRBD1 is a possible D gene (5 bases). The TCR was taken from a woman aged 25-40 years in good health. The source material was blood. CDR3 loop: CAVRGLGSNQPQHF. The CDR3 DNA is TGTGCCGTCCGGGGGTTAGGGAGCAATCAGCCCCAGCATTTT.